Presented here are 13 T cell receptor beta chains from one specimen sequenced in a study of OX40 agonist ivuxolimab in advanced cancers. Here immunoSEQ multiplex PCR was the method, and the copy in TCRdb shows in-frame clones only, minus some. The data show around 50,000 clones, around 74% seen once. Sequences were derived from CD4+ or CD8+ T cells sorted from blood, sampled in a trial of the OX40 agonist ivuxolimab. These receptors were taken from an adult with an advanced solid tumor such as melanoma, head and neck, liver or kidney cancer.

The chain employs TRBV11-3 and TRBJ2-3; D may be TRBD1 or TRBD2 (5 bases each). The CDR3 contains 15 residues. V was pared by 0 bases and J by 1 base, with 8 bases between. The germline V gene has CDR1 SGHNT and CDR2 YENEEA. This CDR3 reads CASSLDGTRTDTQYF. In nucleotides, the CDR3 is TGTGCCAGCAGCTTAGACGGGACCCGCACAGATACGCAGTATTTT.

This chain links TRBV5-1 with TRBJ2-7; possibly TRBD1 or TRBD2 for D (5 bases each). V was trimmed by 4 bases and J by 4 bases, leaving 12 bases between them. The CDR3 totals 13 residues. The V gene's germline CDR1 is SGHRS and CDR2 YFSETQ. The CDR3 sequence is CASSEREGYEQYF. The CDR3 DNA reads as TGCGCCAGCAGCGAGCGCGAGGGGTACGAGCAGTACTTC.

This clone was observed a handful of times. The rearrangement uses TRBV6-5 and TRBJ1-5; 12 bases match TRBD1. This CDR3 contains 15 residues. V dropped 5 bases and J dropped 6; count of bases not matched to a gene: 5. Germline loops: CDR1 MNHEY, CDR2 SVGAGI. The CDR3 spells CASSPGQGAFQPQHF. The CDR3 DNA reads TGTGCCAGCAGTCCGGGACAGGGGGCTTTTCAGCCCCAGCATTTT.

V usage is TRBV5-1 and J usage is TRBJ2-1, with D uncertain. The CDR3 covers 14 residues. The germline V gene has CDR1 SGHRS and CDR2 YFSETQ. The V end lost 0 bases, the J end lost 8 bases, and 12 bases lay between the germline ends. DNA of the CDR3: TGCGCCAGCAGCTTGGGGGCCACGGTGGATGAGCAGTTCTTC. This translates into CASSLGATVDEQFF. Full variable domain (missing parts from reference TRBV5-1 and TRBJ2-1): KAGVTQTPRYLIKTRGQQVTLSCSPISGHRSVSWYQQTPGQGLQFLFEYFSETQRNKGNFPGRFSGRQFSNSRSEMNVSTLELGDSALYLCASSLGATVDEQFFGPGTRLTVL.

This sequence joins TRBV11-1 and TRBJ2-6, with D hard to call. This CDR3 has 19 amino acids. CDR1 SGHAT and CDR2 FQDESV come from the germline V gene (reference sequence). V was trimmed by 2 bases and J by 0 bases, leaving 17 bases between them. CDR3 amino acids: CASSLRIIPGFSGANVLTF. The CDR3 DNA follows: TGTGCCAGCAGCTTAAGAATCATTCCGGGCTTCTCTGGGGCCAACGTCCTGACTTTC.

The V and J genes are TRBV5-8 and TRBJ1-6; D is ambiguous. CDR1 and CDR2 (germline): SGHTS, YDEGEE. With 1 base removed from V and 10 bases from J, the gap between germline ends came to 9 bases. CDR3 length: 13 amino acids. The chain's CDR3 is CASSLTVGSPLHF. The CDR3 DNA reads TGTGCCAGCAGCTTGACAGTCGGGTCACCCCTCCACTTT.

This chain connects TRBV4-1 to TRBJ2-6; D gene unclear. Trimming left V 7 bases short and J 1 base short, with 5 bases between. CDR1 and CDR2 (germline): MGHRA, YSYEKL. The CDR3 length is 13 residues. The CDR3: CASNWSGANVLTF. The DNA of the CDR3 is TGCGCCAGCAATTGGTCTGGGGCCAACGTCCTGACTTTC.

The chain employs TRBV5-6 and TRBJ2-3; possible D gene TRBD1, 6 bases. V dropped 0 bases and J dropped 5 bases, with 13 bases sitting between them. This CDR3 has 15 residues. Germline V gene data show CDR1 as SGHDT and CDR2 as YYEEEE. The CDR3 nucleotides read TGTGCCAGCAGCTTGGGCCCAGGGGCCCAAGATACGCAGTATTTT. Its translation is CASSLGPGAQDTQYF. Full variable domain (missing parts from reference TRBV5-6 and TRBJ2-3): DAGVTQSPTHLIKTRGQQVTLRCSPKSGHDTVSWYQQALGQGPQFIFQYYEEEERQRGNFPDRFSGHQFPNYSSELNVNALLLGDSALYLCASSLGPGAQDTQYFGPGTRLTVL.

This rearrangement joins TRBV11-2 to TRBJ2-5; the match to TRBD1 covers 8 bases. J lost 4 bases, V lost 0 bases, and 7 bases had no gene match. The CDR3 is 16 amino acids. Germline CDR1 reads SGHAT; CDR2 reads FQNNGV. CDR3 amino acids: CASSLDRQGLGETQYF. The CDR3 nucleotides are TGTGCCAGCAGCTTAGATAGACAGGGGTTGGGAGAGACCCAGTACTTC.

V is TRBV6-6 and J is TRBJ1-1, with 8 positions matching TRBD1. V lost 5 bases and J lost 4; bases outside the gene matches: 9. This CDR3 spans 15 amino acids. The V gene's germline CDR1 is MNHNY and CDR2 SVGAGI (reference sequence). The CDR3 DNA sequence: TGTGCCAGCAGTCCCTCAGGGGGCGTTGGCACTGAAGCTTTCTTT. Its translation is CASSPSGGVGTEAFF.

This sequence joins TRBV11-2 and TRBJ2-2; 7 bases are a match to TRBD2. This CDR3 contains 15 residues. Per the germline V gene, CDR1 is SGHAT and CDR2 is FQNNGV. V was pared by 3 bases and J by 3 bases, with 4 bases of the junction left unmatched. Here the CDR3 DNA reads TGTGCCAGCAGCTTTGAACTAGCGCACACCGGGGAGCTGTTTTTT. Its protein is CASSFELAHTGELFF.

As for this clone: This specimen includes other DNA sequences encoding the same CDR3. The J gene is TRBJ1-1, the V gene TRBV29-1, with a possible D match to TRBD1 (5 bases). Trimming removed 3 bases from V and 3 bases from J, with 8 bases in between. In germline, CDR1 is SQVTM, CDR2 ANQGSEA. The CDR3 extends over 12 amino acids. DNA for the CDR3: TGCAGCGTTGATCGACAGCACACTGAAGCTTTCTTT. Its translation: CSVDRQHTEAFF.

This chain's CDR3 is CASSRQGTEQYF. The CDR3 nucleotides read TGTGCCAGCAGCCGACAGGGGACCGAGCAGTACTTC. The J gene is TRBJ2-7, the V gene TRBV6-5, with TRBD1 matching over 8 bases. The CDR3 runs 12 residues. The germline CDR1 and CDR2 sequences are MNHEY and SVGAGI. With V trimmed by 6 bases and J by 6 bases, 4 bases remained unmatched.